This entry concerns a single T cell receptor (beta chain). At one end, the junction sequence differs from germline, possibly due to a read error. This sample is part of a study of regulatory T cells in long-lasting Graves disease. CDR3 regions were amplified by Arm-PCR using iRepertoire HTBI primers to build TCR beta libraries. TCRdb analysed the multiplex PCR reads with MiXCR anew, one entry per CDR3 protein. The table has 350,000 to 450,000 distinct CDR3 sequences, over 20% seen once; the top ten hold 13% to 15%. As to time point: persistent/refractory GD, antithyroid drugs over 5 years with positive TRAb. RNA from PBMCs was the source of the TCR library. Those enrolled as patients came out of an endocrinology department in Xi'an, China. CDR3 length: 11 amino acids. Germline lookup yields CDR1 MDHEN and CDR2 SYDVKM.

Sequencing used peripheral blood mononuclear cells (PBMCs), obtained when the disease was refractory, from a patient treated with antithyroid drugs. This clonotype originated in a female donor with Graves disease. The chain recombines TRBV28 with TRBJ2-3, with a tentative D call TRBD2 (5 bases). CDR3 in DNA: TGTGCCAGCAGTTCGCCCCCCGGGAAGGATTTT. This codes for CASSSPPGKDF.